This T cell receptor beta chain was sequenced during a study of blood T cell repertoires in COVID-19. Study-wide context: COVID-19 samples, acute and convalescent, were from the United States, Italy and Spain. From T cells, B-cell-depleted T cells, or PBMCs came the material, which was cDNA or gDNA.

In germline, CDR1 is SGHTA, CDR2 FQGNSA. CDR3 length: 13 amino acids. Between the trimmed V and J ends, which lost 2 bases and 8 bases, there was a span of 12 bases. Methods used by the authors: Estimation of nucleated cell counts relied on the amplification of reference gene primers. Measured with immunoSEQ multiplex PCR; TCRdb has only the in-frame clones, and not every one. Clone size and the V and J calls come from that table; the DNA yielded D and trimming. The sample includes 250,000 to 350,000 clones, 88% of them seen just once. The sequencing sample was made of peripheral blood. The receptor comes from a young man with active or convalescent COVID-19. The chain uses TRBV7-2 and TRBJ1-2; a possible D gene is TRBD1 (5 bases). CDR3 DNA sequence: TGTGCCAGCAGCTTAACCGGGGGACGGGGCTACACCTTC. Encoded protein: CASSLTGGRGYTF.